The clone carrying this T cell receptor (beta chain) is medium-sized (0.01 to 0.1%) by share. Its antigen is undetermined. A multiplex PCR containing 32 V primers and 13 J primers was used to amplify TCR beta CDR3. TCRdb ran MiXCR on the multiplex PCR reads and lists one entry per CDR3 protein. The sample comprises 6,000 to 6,500 distinct CDR3 sequences, less than 25% of which are singletons, and 8.5% to 9.5% rests with the top ten. At approximately 570 ng per sample, bulk tumor genomic DNA provided the template. Multiple widely separated biopsies were taken from each primary tumor at surgery. The patients were newly diagnosed with non-small cell lung cancer, had not been treated, and had curative surgery. The trim removed 5 bases at V and 9 bases at J, leaving 3 bases unmatched. CDR1 SGHAT and CDR2 FQNNGV come from the germline V gene. The CDR3 is made up of 12 amino acids. The data originate from a study of immune heterogeneity within non-small cell lung tumors.

Whole-study results and caveats: Alongside site-unique high-frequency clones, identical dominant CDR3 beta clonotypes recurred across tumor sites within a patient.

The chain is built from TRBV11-2 and TRBJ2-7; 11 bases are shared with TRBD2. The TCR comes from a man in his 70s with non-small cell lung cancer. The specimen was lung tumor tissue. The CDR3 reads CASSPGTSGQYF. The CDR3 DNA reads as TGTGCCAGCAGCCCCGGGACTAGCGGGCAGTACTTC.